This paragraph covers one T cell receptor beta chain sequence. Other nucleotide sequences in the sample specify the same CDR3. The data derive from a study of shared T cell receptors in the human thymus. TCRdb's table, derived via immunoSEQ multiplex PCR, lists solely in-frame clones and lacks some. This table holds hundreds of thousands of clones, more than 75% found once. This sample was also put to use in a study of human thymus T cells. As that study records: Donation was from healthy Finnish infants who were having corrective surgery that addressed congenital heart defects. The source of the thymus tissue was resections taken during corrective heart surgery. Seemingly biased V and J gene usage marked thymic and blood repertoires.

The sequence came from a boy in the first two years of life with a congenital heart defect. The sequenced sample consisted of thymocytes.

Here the CDR3 reads CASSEFAGSTGELFF. DNA of the CDR3: TGTGCCAGCAGTGAGTTTGCGGGGAGCACCGGGGAGCTGTTTTTT. The genes are TRBV25-1 and TRBJ2-2; maybe TRBD2 (6 bases). CDR1 and CDR2 from the germline V gene are MGHDK and SYGVNS. CDR3 length: 15 amino acids. Trimming shortened V by 3 bases and J by 4 bases, and 12 bases separated the two germline ends.